This T cell receptor beta chain stems from a study of Graves' ophthalmopathy and Graves' hyperthyroidism. Findings and caveats of the study: In predicting ophthalmopathy progression, the model reached 65% to 71% sensitivity and 72% to 85% specificity. Ophthalmopathy and stable hyperthyroidism were discriminated by a 13-signature model, with about 90% sensitivity and about 84% specificity.

Exclusion applied to patients with other autoimmune diseases, uncontrolled infections, pregnancy or lactation. The diagnosis was founded upon clinical symptoms, serum thyroxine, TRAb, thyroid ultrasound and orbital computed tomography. This clonotype was detected ten times or more. Its antigen is unidentified. This CDR3 has 13 residues. Trimming removed 2 bases from V and 1 base from J, with 5 bases in between. Germline V gene sequence: CDR1 MNHEY, CDR2 SVGAGI. RNA transcripts yielded amplified TCR beta CDR3 regions. Investigators did first-round RT-PCR with HTBI primers, then second-round multiplex PCR. In TCRdb, the multiplex PCR reads were re-called with MiXCR into one record per CDR3 protein. The data contain about 400,000 distinct CDR3 sequences, around 20% of them singletons.

This chain uses TRBV6-5 with TRBJ1-1, with D unclear. The source of this sequence is a young woman with Graves' ophthalmopathy. The specimen sequenced was peripheral blood. The CDR3 nucleotides are TGTGCCAGCAGTTACAAGGGGAACACTGAAGCTTTCTTT. Protein sequence: CASSYKGNTEAFF.